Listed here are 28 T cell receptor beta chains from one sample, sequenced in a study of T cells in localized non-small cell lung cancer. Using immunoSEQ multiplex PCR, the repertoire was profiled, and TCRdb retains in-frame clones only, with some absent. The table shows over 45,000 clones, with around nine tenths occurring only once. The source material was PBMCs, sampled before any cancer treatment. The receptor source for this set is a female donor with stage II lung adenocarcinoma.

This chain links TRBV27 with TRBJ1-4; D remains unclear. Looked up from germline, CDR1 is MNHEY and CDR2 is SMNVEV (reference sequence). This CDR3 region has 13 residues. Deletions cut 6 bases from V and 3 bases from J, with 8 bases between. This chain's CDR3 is CASRGSANEKLFF. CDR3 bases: TGTGCCAGCAGGGGATCCGCTAATGAAAAACTGTTTTTT.

CDR3 amino acids: CASSLTGRSLTYNEQFF. In DNA, the CDR3 is TGTGCCAGCAGCTTAACGGGTCGGAGCCTCACCTACAATGAGCAGTTCTTC. This chain links TRBV7-3 with TRBJ2-1; D is ambiguous. Germline CDR1 is SGHTA and CDR2 is FQGTGA. V was cut by 0 bases and J by 2 bases, with 14 bases left in between. The CDR3 extends over 17 amino acids.

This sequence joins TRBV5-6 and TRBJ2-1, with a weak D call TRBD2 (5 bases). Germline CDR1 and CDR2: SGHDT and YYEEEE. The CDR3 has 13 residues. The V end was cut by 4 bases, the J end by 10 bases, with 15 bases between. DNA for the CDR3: TGTGCCAGCAGCCCCCTACTAGTCCGCGAGCAGTTCTTC. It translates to CASSPLLVREQFF.

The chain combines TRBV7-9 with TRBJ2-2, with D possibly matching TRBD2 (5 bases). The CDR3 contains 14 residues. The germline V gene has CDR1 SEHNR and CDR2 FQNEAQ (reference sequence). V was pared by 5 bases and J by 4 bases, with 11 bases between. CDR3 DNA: TGTGCCAGCAGCAAGTCAAGCGGCACCGGGGAGCTGTTTTTT. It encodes CASSKSSGTGELFF.

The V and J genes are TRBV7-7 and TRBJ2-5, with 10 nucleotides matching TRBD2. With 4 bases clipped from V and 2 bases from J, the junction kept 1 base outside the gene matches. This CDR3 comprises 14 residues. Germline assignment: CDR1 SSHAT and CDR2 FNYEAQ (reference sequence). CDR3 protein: CASSSAGGQETQYF. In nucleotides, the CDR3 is TGTGCCAGCAGCTCAGCGGGGGGGCAAGAGACCCAGTACTTC.

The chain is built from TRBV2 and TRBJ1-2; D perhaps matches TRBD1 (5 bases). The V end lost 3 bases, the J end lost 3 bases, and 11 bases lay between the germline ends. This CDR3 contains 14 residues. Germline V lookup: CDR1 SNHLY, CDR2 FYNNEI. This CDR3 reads CASSDGGIDYGYTF. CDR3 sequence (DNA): TGTGCCAGCAGTGACGGGGGAATAGACTATGGCTACACCTTC.

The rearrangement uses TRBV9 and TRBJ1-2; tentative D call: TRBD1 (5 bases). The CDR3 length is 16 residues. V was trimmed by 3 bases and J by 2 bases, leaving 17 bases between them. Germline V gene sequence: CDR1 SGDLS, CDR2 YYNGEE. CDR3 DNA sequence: TGTGCCAGCAGCGGAGAATTAGGGGCGCGAAACTATGGCTACACCTTC. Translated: CASSGELGARNYGYTF.

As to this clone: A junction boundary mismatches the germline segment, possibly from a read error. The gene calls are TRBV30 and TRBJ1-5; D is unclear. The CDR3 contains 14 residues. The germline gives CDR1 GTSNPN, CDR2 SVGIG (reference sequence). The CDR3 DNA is TGTGCCCGGAGTGTAGGCCAGTTAAATCAGCCCCAGCATTTT. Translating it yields CARSVGQLNQPQHF.

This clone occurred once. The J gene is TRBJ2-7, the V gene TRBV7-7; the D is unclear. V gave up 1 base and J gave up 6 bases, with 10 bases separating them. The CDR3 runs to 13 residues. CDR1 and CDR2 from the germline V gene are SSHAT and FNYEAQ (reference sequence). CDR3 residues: CASSLEVGSEQYF. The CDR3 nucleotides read TGTGCCAGCAGCTTAGAGGTGGGGTCCGAGCAGTACTTC.

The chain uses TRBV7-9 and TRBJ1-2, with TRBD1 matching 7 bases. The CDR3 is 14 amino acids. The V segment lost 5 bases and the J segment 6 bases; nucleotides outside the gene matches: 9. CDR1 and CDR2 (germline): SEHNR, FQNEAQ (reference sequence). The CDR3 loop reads CASSPDRDWDGYTF. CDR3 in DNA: TGTGCCAGCAGCCCAGACAGGGATTGGGATGGCTACACCTTC.

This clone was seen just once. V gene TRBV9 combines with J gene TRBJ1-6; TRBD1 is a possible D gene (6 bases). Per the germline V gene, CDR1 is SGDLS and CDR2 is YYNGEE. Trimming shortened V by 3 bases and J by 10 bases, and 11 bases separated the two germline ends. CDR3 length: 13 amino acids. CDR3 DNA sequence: TGTGCCAGCAGCGCTCGACAGGCCTCACCCCTCCACTTT. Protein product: CASSARQASPLHF.

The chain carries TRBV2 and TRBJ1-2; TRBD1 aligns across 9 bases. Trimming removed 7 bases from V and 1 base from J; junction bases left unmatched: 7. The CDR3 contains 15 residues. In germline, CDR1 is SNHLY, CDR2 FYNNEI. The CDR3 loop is CASMDRGGFNYGYTF. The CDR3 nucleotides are TGTGCCAGCATGGACAGGGGTGGGTTTAACTATGGCTACACCTTC.

CDR3 residues: CASSTTTDTQYF. CDR3 nucleotides: TGCGCCAGCAGCACAACCACAGATACGCAGTATTTT. V gene TRBV5-1 combines with J gene TRBJ2-3, with no clear D. This CDR3 region has 12 residues. From germline, CDR1 is SGHRS and CDR2 YFSETQ. Trimming removed 4 bases from V and 2 bases from J, with 5 bases in between.

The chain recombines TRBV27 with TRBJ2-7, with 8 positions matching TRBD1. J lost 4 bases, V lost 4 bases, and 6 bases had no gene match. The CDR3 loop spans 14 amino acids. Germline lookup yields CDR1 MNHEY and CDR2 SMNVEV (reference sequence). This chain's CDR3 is CASSYGQGGYEQYF. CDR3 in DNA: TGTGCCAGCAGTTACGGACAGGGAGGTTACGAGCAGTACTTC.

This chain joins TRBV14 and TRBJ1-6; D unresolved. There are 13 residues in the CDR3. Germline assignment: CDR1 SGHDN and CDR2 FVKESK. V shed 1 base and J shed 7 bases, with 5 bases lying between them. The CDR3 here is CASSQVRNSPLHF. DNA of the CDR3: TGTGCCAGCAGCCAAGTACGAAATTCACCCCTCCACTTT.

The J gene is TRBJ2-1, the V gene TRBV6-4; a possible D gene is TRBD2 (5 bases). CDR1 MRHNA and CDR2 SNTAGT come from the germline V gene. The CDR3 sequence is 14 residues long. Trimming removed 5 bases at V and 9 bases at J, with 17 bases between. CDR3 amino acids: CASSPLASVGEQFF. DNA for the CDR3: TGTGCCAGCAGTCCCTTAGCGTCTGTAGGTGAGCAGTTCTTC.

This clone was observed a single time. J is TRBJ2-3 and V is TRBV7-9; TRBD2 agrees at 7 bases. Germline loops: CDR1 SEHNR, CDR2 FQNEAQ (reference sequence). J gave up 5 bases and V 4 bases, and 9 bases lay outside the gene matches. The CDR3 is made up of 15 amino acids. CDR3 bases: TGTGCCAGCAGCTCCTGGGGGGGGAGGAGAGATACGCAGTATTTT. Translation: CASSSWGGRRDTQYF.

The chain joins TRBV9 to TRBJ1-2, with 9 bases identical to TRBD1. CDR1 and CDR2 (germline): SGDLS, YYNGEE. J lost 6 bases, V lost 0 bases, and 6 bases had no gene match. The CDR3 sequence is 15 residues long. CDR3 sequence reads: CASSVEHTGGDGYTF. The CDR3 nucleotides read TGTGCCAGCAGCGTAGAACATACAGGGGGCGATGGCTACACCTTC.

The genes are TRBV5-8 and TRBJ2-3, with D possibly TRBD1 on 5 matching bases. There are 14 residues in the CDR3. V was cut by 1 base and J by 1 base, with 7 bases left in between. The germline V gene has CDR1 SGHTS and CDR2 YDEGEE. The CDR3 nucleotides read TGTGCCAGCAGCTTGAGGGGCGGCACAGATACGCAGTATTTT. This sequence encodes CASSLRGGTDTQYF.

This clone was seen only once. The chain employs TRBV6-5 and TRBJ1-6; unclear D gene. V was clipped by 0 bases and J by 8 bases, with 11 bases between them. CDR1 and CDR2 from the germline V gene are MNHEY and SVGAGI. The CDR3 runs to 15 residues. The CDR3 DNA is TGTGCCAGCAGTTACTCGAGGGCGTCGGATTCACCCCTCCACTTT. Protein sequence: CASSYSRASDSPLHF.

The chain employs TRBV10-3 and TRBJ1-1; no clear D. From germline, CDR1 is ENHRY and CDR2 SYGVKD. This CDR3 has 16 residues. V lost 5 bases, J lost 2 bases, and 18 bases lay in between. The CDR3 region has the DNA TGTGCCATCAGTCAAGTTTACATACAAGGAAACACTGAAGCTTTCTTT. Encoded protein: CAISQVYIQGNTEAFF.

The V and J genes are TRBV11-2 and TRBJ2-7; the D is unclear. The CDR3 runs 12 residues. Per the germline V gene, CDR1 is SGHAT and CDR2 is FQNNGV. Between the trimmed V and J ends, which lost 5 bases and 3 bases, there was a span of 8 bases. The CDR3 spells CASSPKFYEQYF. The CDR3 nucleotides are TGTGCCAGCAGCCCCAAGTTCTACGAGCAGTACTTC.

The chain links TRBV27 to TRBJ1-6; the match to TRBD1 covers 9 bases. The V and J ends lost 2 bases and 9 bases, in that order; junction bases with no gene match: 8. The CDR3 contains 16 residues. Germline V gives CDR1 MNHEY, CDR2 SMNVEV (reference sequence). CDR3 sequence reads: CASSLGGQGKGSPLHF. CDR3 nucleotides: TGTGCCAGCAGTTTAGGTGGACAGGGGAAGGGTTCACCCCTCCACTTT.

CDR3 bases: TGTGCCAGCAGCTTAAGGGACACAGATACGCAGTATTTT. As protein: CASSLRDTDTQYF. This chain joins TRBV7-6 and TRBJ2-3; D gene unclear. Germline CDR1 and CDR2: SGHVS and FNYEAQ. The CDR3 runs 13 residues. Trimming pared 2 bases from V and 2 bases from J, leaving 5 bases between.

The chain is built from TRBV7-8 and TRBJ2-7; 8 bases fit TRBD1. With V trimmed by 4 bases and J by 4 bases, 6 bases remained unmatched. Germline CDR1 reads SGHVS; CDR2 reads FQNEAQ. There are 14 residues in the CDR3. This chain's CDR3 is CASSWGTGIYEQYF. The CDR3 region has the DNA TGTGCCAGCAGCTGGGGGACAGGCATTTACGAGCAGTACTTC.

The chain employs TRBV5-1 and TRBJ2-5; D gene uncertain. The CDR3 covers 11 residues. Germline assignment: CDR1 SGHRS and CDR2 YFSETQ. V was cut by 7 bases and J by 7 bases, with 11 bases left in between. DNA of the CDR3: TGCGCCAGCGTTGAATACGGGACCCAGTACTTC. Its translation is CASVEYGTQYF.

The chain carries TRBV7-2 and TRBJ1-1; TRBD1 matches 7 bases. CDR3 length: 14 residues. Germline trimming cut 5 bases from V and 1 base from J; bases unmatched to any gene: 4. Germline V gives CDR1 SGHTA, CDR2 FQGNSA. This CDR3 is CASSTGQTNTEAFF. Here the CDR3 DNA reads TGTGCCAGCAGCACGGGACAGACGAACACTGAAGCTTTCTTT.

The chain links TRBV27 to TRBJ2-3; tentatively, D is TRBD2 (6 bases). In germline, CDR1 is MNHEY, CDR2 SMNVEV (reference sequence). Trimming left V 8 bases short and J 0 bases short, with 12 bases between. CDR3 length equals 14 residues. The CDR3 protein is CASGGGVSTDTQYF. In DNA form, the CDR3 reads TGTGCCAGCGGCGGCGGGGTCAGCACAGATACGCAGTATTTT.